Shown below are 15 T cell receptor beta chains from a single sample sequenced in a study of OX40 agonist ivuxolimab in advanced cancers. The library came from the immunoSEQ multiplex PCR assay. This immuneACCESS table, as held by TCRdb, lists in-frame sequences with V and J called but not all clones. Of the missing ones, under half trace to an unresolved V gene in checked studies; the others have no known cause. Here the sample has tens of thousands of clones; approximately 75% occur a single time. 0.69% of the sample lies in the top ten. The sample in question was CD4+ or CD8+ T cells sorted from blood, obtained in a trial of the OX40 agonist ivuxolimab. All receptors come from an adult with an advanced solid tumor such as melanoma, head and neck, liver or kidney cancer.

The CDR3 sequence: CASRDDRGFEKLFF. CDR3 in DNA: TGTGCCAGCAGGGATGACAGGGGGTTTGAAAAACTGTTTTTT. The rearrangement uses TRBV2 and TRBJ1-4; 9 nucleotides agree with TRBD1. V was clipped by 6 bases and J by 7 bases; unmatched bases: 6. CDR1 is SNHLY, CDR2 FYNNEI, per germline. The CDR3 loop spans 14 amino acids.

The chain employs TRBV11-2 and TRBJ2-5, with D possibly being TRBD1 or TRBD2 (5 bases each). Germline V gene data show CDR1 as SGHAT and CDR2 as FQNNGV. Trimming took off 3 bases at V and 2 bases at J, with 7 bases between the two ends. CDR3 length: 13 amino acids. CDR3 bases: TGTGCCAGCAGCTTGGGGGTGCAAGAGACCCAGTACTTC. This translates into CASSLGVQETQYF.

The chain uses TRBV5-5 and TRBJ2-3; 13 bases agree with TRBD2. J was trimmed by 4 bases and V by 2 bases; bases with no gene match: 7. This CDR3 comprises 17 residues. Germline CDR1 is SGHKS and CDR2 is YYEKEE (reference sequence). As DNA, the CDR3 is TGTGCCAGCAGCTTTACGACTAGCGGGGGGAGGGCAGATACGCAGTATTTT. It codes for CASSFTTSGGRADTQYF.

The chain recombines TRBV19 with TRBJ1-4; 9 nucleotides align to TRBD1. The J segment lost 7 bases and the V segment lost 6 bases, leaving 6 bases of the junction unmatched. The CDR3 loop spans 14 amino acids. Germline-derived CDR1 and CDR2 are LNHDA and SQIVND (reference sequence). CDR3 sequence (DNA): TGTGCCAGTAGGTCCGGGACAGGGAGTGAAAAACTGTTTTTT. Its translation: CASRSGTGSEKLFF.

The V and J genes are TRBV5-1 and TRBJ2-7; weak D call: TRBD2 (6 bases). V lost 3 bases to trimming and J lost 1 base, with 11 bases between them. The CDR3 covers 14 residues. The germline V gene has CDR1 SGHRS and CDR2 YFSETQ. The CDR3 DNA is TGCGCCAGCAGCTCGGGACTTACTTCCTACGAGCAGTACTTC. Protein: CASSSGLTSYEQYF. Supplemented by reference TRBV5-1 and TRBJ2-7, the full variable domain reads KAGVTQTPRYLIKTRGQQVTLSCSPISGHRSVSWYQQTPGQGLQFLFEYFSETQRNKGNFPGRFSGRQFSNSRSEMNVSTLELGDSALYLCASSSGLTSYEQYFGPGTRLTVT.

CDR3 residues: CASSFMRGGADEQFF. The CDR3 bases are TGCGCCAGCAGCTTTATGCGCGGGGGGGCAGATGAGCAGTTCTTC. The chain joins TRBV5-1 to TRBJ2-1; 9 nucleotides line up with TRBD2. J was trimmed by 8 bases and V by 2 bases; bases with no gene match: 8. CDR1 is SGHRS and CDR2 is YFSETQ in the germline V gene. This CDR3 has 15 residues.

The gene calls are TRBV7-2 and TRBJ2-5; 7 bases map to TRBD2. CDR3 length equals 14 residues. Trimming cost V 11 bases and J 2 bases; bases outside gene matches: 11. Per the germline V gene, CDR1 is SGHTA and CDR2 is FQGNSA. The DNA of the CDR3 is TGTGCCGCAACTAGCGAGTGGGGTCAAGAGACCCAGTACTTC. It codes for CAATSEWGQETQYF.

The J gene is TRBJ1-5, the V gene TRBV6-5; D remains unclear. The CDR3 covers 14 residues. Trimming shortened V by 6 bases and J by 5 bases, and 14 bases separated the two germline ends. Looked up from germline, CDR1 is MNHEY and CDR2 is SVGAGI. CDR3 residues: CASSQIGFDQPQHF. CDR3 DNA: TGTGCCAGCAGCCAAATTGGGTTCGATCAGCCCCAGCATTTT.

The table lists this clone with a few counts. This chain connects TRBV7-8 to TRBJ1-1; D is uncertain. Germline CDR1 is SGHVS and CDR2 is FQNEAQ. The CDR3 is made up of 13 amino acids. The V gene lost 6 bases and the J gene lost 5 bases, with 13 bases spanning the gap. Written as DNA, the CDR3 is TGTGCCAGCAGGGCCGGCCTTGGAACTGAAGCTTTCTTT. This encodes CASRAGLGTEAFF.

This clone was detected once. The chain has TRBV7-9 and TRBJ2-3; D uncertain. Germline loops: CDR1 SEHNR, CDR2 FQNEAQ (reference sequence). This CDR3 contains 13 residues. The V end lost 3 bases, the J end lost 0 bases, and 4 bases lay between the germline ends. DNA of the CDR3: TGTGCCAGCAGCTTGTATAGCACAGATACGCAGTATTTT. Encoded protein: CASSLYSTDTQYF.

This chain links TRBV6-1 with TRBJ1-5; TRBD1 matches 7 bases. CDR1 MNHNS and CDR2 SASEGT come from the germline V gene. This CDR3 spans 15 amino acids. V trimming: 5 bases; J trimming: 2 bases; junction bases outside the gene matches: 6. CDR3 region: CASSMTGFGNQPQHF. CDR3 in DNA: TGTGCCAGCAGTATGACAGGGTTCGGCAATCAGCCCCAGCATTTT.

This clone appeared once. The gene calls are TRBV27 and TRBJ2-3; 9 bases are shared with TRBD2. The germline CDR1 and CDR2 sequences are MNHEY and SMNVEV (reference sequence). V trimming: 5 bases; J trimming: 6 bases; junction bases outside the gene matches: 6. The CDR3 is 14 residues long. The CDR3: CASSTLAGLDTQYF. DNA of the CDR3: TGTGCCAGCAGTACCCTAGCGGGGTTGGATACGCAGTATTTT.

The J gene is TRBJ2-5, the V gene TRBV7-6; 11 nucleotides match TRBD2. V dropped 5 bases and J dropped 4; count of bases not matched to a gene: 9. This CDR3 comprises 16 residues. The germline V gene has CDR1 SGHVS and CDR2 FNYEAQ. The CDR3 sequence is CASSAFSSGGPETQYF. The CDR3 coding sequence is TGTGCCAGCAGCGCGTTTTCTAGCGGGGGGCCAGAGACCCAGTACTTC.

This chain connects TRBV11-2 to TRBJ1-1; no clear D. Trimming cost V 5 bases and J 1 base, with 8 bases left between them. The CDR3 extends over 13 amino acids. Germline assignment: CDR1 SGHAT and CDR2 FQNNGV. The CDR3 region has the DNA TGTGCCAGCAGCCAAATCGAGAACACTGAAGCTTTCTTT. It is translated as CASSQIENTEAFF.

A few counts support this clone. The chain uses TRBV7-7 and TRBJ1-3; maybe TRBD1 (6 bases). The CDR3 extends over 17 amino acids. Trimming cost V 5 bases and J 2 bases, with 19 bases left between them. CDR1 and CDR2 (germline): SSHAT, FNYEAQ (reference sequence). CDR3 amino acids: CASSPISGQFPGNTIYF. The CDR3 coding sequence is TGTGCCAGCAGCCCAATTTCCGGACAGTTCCCTGGAAACACCATATATTTT. The complete variable domain, with remaining parts taken from reference TRBV7-7 and TRBJ1-3, reads GAGVSQSPRYKVTKRGQDVTLRCDPISSHATLYWYQQALGQGPEFLTYFNYEAQPDKSGLPSDRFSAERPEGSISTLTIQRTEQRDSAMYRCASSPISGQFPGNTIYFGEGSWLTVV.